The 5 T cell receptor beta chains in this list originate from one sample, sequenced in a study of OX40 agonist ivuxolimab in advanced cancers. Data came from immunoSEQ multiplex PCR; TCRdb stores just in-frame clones and leaves some out. The repertoire holds approximately 74,000 clones, with around four fifths as singletons. The material sequenced was CD4+ or CD8+ T cells sorted from blood, taken in a trial of the OX40 agonist ivuxolimab. The receptor set was obtained from an adult with an advanced solid tumor such as melanoma, head and neck, liver or kidney cancer.

This chain connects TRBV19 to TRBJ1-2; weak D call: TRBD1 (5 bases). This CDR3 has 14 amino acids. Germline V CDR1 and CDR2: LNHDA, SQIVND (reference sequence). The ends were cut back, 0 bases at V and 8 bases at J, with 13 bases in the middle. CDR3 sequence reads: CASSIDGREGGYTF. The CDR3 DNA reads TGTGCCAGTAGTATAGATGGCAGGGAGGGAGGCTACACCTTC.

This chain joins TRBV7-2 and TRBJ1-2; 7 positions agree with TRBD1. CDR1 and CDR2 (germline): SGHTA, FQGNSA. The CDR3 sequence is 15 residues long. Trimming at V came to 5 bases and at J to 2 bases, leaving 8 bases not matched to a gene. CDR3 sequence (DNA): TGTGCCAGCAGCCCCTGGACAGGATCAAACTATGGCTACACCTTC. It codes for CASSPWTGSNYGYTF.

The sample holds a few counts of this clone. This chain uses TRBV7-6 with TRBJ1-4; tentative D call: TRBD1 (5 bases). Germline V CDR1 and CDR2: SGHVS, FNYEAQ. This CDR3 is 15 amino acids long. V was shortened by 3 bases and J by 8 bases, with 16 bases between the two germline ends. As DNA, the CDR3 is TGTGCCAGCAGCTTCGGGACCGGGGGAGGGGAAAAACTGTTTTTT. Translating gives CASSFGTGGGEKLFF.

V and J are TRBV9 and TRBJ1-6; perhaps TRBD1 as D (6 bases). This CDR3 is 15 amino acids long. Between the trimmed V and J ends, which lost 2 bases and 5 bases, there was a span of 11 bases. Germline loops: CDR1 SGDLS, CDR2 YYNGEE. In DNA, the CDR3 is TGTGCCAGCAGCGTTTCGGACAGTCATAATTCACCCCTCCACTTT. Translation gives CASSVSDSHNSPLHF.

The rearrangement joins TRBV10-3 to TRBJ2-7; 9 positions agree with TRBD2. This CDR3 is built from 14 residues. Germline assignment: CDR1 ENHRY and CDR2 SYGVKD. The J segment lost 2 bases and the V segment lost 10 bases, leaving 9 bases of the junction unmatched. The CDR3 spells CATGGLAITYEQYF. The CDR3 DNA reads as TGTGCCACCGGAGGACTAGCGATTACCTACGAGCAGTACTTC.